These 17 T cell receptor beta chains share one sample of origin, sequenced in a study of blood T cell repertoires in COVID-19. Measured with immunoSEQ multiplex PCR; TCRdb has only the in-frame clones, and not every one. The sample holds under 20,000 clones; approximately 78% are singletons and the top ten take approximately 23%. The sequencing sample was made of peripheral blood. The receptors here all came from a man between 60 and 75 years old with active or convalescent COVID-19.

V usage is TRBV28 and J usage is TRBJ1-4; TRBD1 matches 7 bases. The CDR3 has 13 amino acids. Germline V lookup: CDR1 MDHEN, CDR2 SYDVKM. With V trimmed by 3 bases and J by 8 bases, 3 bases remained unmatched. CDR3: CASSFTGQEKLFF. The CDR3 DNA sequence: TGTGCCAGCAGTTTCACGGGACAGGAAAAACTGTTTTTT.

The V call is TRBV24-1, the J call TRBJ2-3, with TRBD2 matching over 8 bases. The V gene's germline CDR1 is KGHDR and CDR2 SFDVKD. After removal of 3 bases from V and 4 bases from J, the junction contained 11 bases not matched to a gene. The CDR3 has 17 amino acids. CDR3 loop: CATSDRAGGGLADTQYF. DNA of the CDR3: TGTGCCACCAGTGATAGGGCGGGAGGAGGGCTAGCAGATACGCAGTATTTT.

The rearrangement joins TRBV25-1 to TRBJ2-1; 8 positions agree with TRBD2. The CDR3 totals 14 residues. V lost 2 bases to trimming and J lost 9 bases; unmatched junction nucleotides: 6. Germline lookup yields CDR1 MGHDK and CDR2 SYGVNS. The CDR3 protein is CASSETAGGSEQFF. The CDR3 DNA reads as TGTGCCAGCAGTGAAACGGCGGGGGGCAGTGAGCAGTTCTTC.

The chain recombines TRBV7-2 with TRBJ1-5; D remains unclear. The CDR3 is made up of 13 amino acids. V was shortened by 2 bases and J by 7 bases, with 9 bases between the two germline ends. Germline CDR1 is SGHTA and CDR2 is FQGNSA. The CDR3 bases are TGTGCCAGCAGCTTATCCCCCTCGCAGCCCCAGCATTTT. This translates into CASSLSPSQPQHF.

The chain carries TRBV11-3 and TRBJ2-7; D gene unclear. V lost 5 bases and J 6 bases, leaving 14 bases between the germline ends. The CDR3 contains 13 residues. Per the germline V gene, CDR1 is SGHNT and CDR2 is YENEEA. As DNA, the CDR3 is TGTGCCAGCAGCCCTCGAGAAGGCGGCGAGCAGTACTTC. Translated, it gives CASSPREGGEQYF.

The chain has TRBV27 and TRBJ2-2; unclear D gene. The CDR3 is 21 residues long. Trimming took 5 bases from V and 2 from J, leaving 30 bases between them. Germline CDR1 and CDR2: MNHEY and SMNVEV (reference sequence). The CDR3 protein is CASSPWVKPSGCVSNTGELFF. For the CDR3, the DNA is TGTGCCAGCAGTCCGTGGGTGAAACCATCCGGGTGTGTCTCCAACACCGGGGAGCTGTTTTTT.

The V gene is TRBV27, the J gene TRBJ2-3, with 7 bases that match TRBD2. Germline V gene data show CDR1 as MNHEY and CDR2 as SMNVEV (reference sequence). Losses at the gene ends were 7 bases for V and 2 bases for J; bases not matched to a gene: 9. The CDR3 runs to 15 residues. The CDR3 region has the DNA TGTGCCAGCACCCCCCGGGGACTATCCACAGATACGCAGTATTTT. This gives the protein CASTPRGLSTDTQYF.

The rearrangement links TRBV5-3 to TRBJ2-3; the match to TRBD2 covers 11 bases. TRBV5-3 qualifies as an ORF whose function is uncertain. The CDR3 is 19 amino acids. With V trimmed by 4 bases and J by 2 bases, 15 bases remained unmatched. Here the CDR3 reads CARSTTTSGDGPPTDTQYF. The CDR3 nucleotides read TGTGCCAGAAGCACTACGACTAGCGGGGATGGCCCTCCCACAGATACGCAGTATTTT.

The genes are TRBV2 and TRBJ2-7; TRBD1 agrees at 9 bases. Per germline, CDR1 SNHLY and CDR2 FYNNEI. CDR3 length: 15 residues. V gave up 6 bases and J gave up 0 bases; unmatched junction bases: 6. The CDR3 bases are TGTGCCAGCAGGGGGACAGGGAAAAGCTCCTACGAGCAGTACTTC. Protein product: CASRGTGKSSYEQYF.

The sample holds one count of this clone. The chain uses TRBV2 and TRBJ1-5; D not certain. Trimming shortened V by 2 bases and J by 4 bases, and 9 bases separated the two germline ends. The CDR3 has 14 amino acids. The germline CDR1 and CDR2 sequences are SNHLY and FYNNEI. For the CDR3, the DNA is TGTGCCAGCAGTGAACGGACTGAGAATCAGCCCCAGCATTTT. Translating it yields CASSERTENQPQHF.

CDR3 region: CASSLVVREGEAFF. The CDR3 DNA is TGCGCCAGCAGCTTGGTGGTTCGGGAGGGTGAAGCTTTCTTT. This sequence joins TRBV5-1 and TRBJ1-1; D is ambiguous. This CDR3 contains 14 residues. Trimming took 0 bases from V and 7 from J, leaving 13 bases between them. Germline loops: CDR1 SGHRS, CDR2 YFSETQ.

The rearrangement links TRBV9 to TRBJ2-2; TRBD2 agrees at 9 bases. This CDR3 has 15 residues. Germline values: CDR1 SGDLS, CDR2 YYNGEE. V gave up 4 bases and J gave up 4 bases; unmatched junction bases: 5. This CDR3 reads CASSQQLAGTGELFF. Written as DNA, the CDR3 is TGTGCCAGCAGCCAGCAACTAGCGGGCACCGGGGAGCTGTTTTTT.

Written as DNA, the CDR3 is TGTGCCACCAGTGACTCGAAGACAGGGTATGACACTGAAGCTTTCTTT. This gives the protein CATSDSKTGYDTEAFF. The chain uses TRBV24-1 and TRBJ1-1; TRBD1 matches 7 bases. The germline V gene has CDR1 KGHDR and CDR2 SFDVKD. The CDR3 has 16 residues. V dropped 4 bases and J dropped 3; count of bases not matched to a gene: 10.

The genes are TRBV5-1 and TRBJ1-3; 7 bases map to TRBD1. In germline, CDR1 is SGHRS, CDR2 YFSETQ. Unmatched junction bases numbered 5, after V lost 4 bases and J lost 4 bases. The CDR3 runs to 14 residues. This CDR3 is CASSMTGNGNTIYF. Written as DNA, the CDR3 is TGCGCCAGCAGCATGACAGGGAACGGAAACACCATATATTTT.

V usage is TRBV30 and J usage is TRBJ2-3, with 8 bases lining up with TRBD2. This CDR3 comprises 15 residues. Germline values: CDR1 GTSNPN, CDR2 SVGIG (reference sequence). The ends lost 0 bases at V and 4 bases at J; junction bases unmatched: 6. The chain's CDR3 is CAWSVRAGVADTQYF. The CDR3 nucleotides are TGTGCCTGGAGTGTAAGAGCGGGAGTTGCAGATACGCAGTATTTT. Together with reference TRBV30 and TRBJ2-3, the CDR3 gives the full variable domain: SQTIHQWPATLVQPVGSPLSLECTVEGTSNPNLYWYRQAAGRGLQLLFYSVGIGQISSEVPQNLSASRPQDRQFILSSKKLLLSDSGFYLCAWSVRAGVADTQYFGPGTRLTVL.

The chain is built from TRBV11-2 and TRBJ1-4, with a tentative D call TRBD1 (6 bases). The CDR3 loop spans 16 amino acids. V was shortened by 5 bases and J by 0 bases, with 13 bases between the two germline ends. Germline CDR1 SGHAT, CDR2 FQNNGV. This CDR3 reads CASSPDWTATNEKLFF. CDR3 nucleotide sequence: TGTGCCAGCAGCCCTGATTGGACAGCAACTAATGAAAAACTGTTTTTT.

The chain joins TRBV27 to TRBJ1-2; no reliable D call. V was trimmed by 2 bases and J by 4 bases, leaving 8 bases between them. Germline assignment: CDR1 MNHEY and CDR2 SMNVEV (reference sequence). This CDR3 is built from 13 residues. The CDR3, as DNA: TGTGCCAGCAGTTTAGGGCAGAGCTATGGCTACACCTTC. Translation gives CASSLGQSYGYTF.